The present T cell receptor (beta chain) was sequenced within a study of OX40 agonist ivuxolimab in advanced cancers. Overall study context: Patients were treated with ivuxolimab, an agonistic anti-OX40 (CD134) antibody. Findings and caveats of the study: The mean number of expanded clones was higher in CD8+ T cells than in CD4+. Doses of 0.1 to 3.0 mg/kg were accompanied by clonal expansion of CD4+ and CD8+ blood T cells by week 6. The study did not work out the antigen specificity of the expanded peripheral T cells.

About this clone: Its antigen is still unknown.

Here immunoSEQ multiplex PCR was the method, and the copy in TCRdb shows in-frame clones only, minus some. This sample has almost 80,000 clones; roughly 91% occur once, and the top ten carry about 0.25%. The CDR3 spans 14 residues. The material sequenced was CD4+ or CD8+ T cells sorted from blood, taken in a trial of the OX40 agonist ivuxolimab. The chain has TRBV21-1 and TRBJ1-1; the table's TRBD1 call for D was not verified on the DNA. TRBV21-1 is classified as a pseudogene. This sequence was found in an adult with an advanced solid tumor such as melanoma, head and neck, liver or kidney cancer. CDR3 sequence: CASGIRGDSCEAFF. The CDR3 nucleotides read TGTGCCAGCGGCATCAGGGGGGATTCTTGTGAAGCTTTCTTT.